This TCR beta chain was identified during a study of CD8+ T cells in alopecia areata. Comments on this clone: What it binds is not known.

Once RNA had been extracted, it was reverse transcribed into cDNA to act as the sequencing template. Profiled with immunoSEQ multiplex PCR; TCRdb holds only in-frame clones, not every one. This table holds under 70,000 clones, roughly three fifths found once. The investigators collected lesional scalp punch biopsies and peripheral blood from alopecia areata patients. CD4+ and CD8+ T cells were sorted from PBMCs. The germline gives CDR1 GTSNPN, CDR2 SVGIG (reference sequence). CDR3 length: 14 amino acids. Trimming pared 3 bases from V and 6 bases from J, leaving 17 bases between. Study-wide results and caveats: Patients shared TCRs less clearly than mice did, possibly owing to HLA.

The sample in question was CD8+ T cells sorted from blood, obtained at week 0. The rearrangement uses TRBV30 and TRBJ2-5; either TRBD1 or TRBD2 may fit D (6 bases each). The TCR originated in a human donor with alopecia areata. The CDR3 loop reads CAWSPWGAGQTQYF. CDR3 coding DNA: TGTGCCTGGAGCCCATGGGGGGCTGGACAGACCCAGTACTTC.